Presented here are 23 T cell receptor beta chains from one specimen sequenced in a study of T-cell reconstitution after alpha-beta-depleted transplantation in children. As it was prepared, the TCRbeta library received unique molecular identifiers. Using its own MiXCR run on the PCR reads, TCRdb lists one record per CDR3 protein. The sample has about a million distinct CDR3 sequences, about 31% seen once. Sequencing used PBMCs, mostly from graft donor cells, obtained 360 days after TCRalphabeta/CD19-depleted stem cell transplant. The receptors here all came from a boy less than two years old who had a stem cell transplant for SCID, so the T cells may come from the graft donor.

The CDR3: CASSQGLLQANYGYTF. The CDR3 DNA reads TGCGCCAGCAGCCAAGGCCTCCTACAGGCTAACTATGGCTACACCTTC. V is TRBV4-3 and J is TRBJ1-2; possible D gene TRBD1, 5 bases. CDR3 size: 16 residues. Per the germline V gene, CDR1 is LGHNA and CDR2 is YSLEER. V dropped 1 base and J dropped 0 bases, with 12 bases sitting between them.

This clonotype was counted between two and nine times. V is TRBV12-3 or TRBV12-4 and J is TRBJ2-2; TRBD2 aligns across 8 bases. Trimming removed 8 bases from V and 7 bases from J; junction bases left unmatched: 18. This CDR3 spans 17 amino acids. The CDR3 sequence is CASVPISGGRRIGELFF. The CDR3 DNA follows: TGTGCCAGCGTTCCTATTTCGGGGGGGCGAAGGATCGGGGAGCTGTTTTTT.

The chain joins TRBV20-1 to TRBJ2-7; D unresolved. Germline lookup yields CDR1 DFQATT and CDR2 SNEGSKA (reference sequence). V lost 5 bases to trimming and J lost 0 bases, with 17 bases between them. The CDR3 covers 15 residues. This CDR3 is CSAGPSRRSSYEQYF. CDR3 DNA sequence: TGCAGTGCTGGCCCCAGTAGACGTAGCTCCTACGAGCAGTACTTC.

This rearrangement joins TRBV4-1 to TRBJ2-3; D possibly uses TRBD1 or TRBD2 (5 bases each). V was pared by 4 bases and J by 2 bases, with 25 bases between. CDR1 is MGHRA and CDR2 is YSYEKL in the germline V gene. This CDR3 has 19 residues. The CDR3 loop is CASSPRPRGERASTDTQYF. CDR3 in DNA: TGCGCCAGCAGCCCCCGTCCGAGGGGCGAGAGGGCATCCACAGATACGCAGTATTTT.

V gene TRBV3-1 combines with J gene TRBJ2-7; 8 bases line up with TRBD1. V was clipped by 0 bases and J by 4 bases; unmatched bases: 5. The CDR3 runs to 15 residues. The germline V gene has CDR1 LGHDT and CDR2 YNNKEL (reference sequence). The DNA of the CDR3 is TGTGCCAGCAGCCAAGATCGGGACAGGCAATACGAGCAGTACTTC. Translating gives CASSQDRDRQYEQYF.

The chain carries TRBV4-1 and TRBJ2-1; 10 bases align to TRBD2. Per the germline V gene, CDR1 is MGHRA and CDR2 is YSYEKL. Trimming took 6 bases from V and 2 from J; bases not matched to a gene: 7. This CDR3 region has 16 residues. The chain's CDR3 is CASRRVAGGPYNEQFF. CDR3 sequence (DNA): TGCGCCAGCAGGAGGGTAGCGGGGGGACCCTACAATGAGCAGTTCTTC.

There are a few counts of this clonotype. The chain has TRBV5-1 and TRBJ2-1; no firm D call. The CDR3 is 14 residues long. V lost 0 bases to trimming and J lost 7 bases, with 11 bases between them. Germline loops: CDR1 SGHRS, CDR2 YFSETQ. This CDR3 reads CASSLAITLNEQFF. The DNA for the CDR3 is TGCGCCAGCAGCTTGGCCATCACTCTGAATGAGCAGTTCTTC.

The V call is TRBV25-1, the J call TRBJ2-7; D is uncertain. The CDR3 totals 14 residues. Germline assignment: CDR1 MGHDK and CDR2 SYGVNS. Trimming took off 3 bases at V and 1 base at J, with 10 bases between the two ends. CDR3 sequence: CASSEGSTSYEQYF. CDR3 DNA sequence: TGTGCCAGCAGTGAGGGGTCTACATCCTACGAGCAGTACTTC.

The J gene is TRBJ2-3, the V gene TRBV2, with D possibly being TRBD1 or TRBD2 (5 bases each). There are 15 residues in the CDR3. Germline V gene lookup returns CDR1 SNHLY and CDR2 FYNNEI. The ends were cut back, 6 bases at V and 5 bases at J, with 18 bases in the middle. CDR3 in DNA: TGTGCCAGCAGCAGAAGGGTGGCAGGGAGAGATACGCAGTATTTT. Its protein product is CASSRRVAGRDTQYF. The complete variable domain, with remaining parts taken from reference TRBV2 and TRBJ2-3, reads EPEVTQTPSHQVTQMGQEVILRCVPISNHLYFYWYRQILGQKVEFLVSFYNNEISEKSEIFDDQFSVERPDGSNFTLKIRSTKLEDSAMYFCASSRRVAGRDTQYFGPGTRLTVL.

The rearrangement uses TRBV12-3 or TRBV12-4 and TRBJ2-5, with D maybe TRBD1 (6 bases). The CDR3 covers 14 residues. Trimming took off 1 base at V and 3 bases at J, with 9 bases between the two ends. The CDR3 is CASSLGTEEETQYF. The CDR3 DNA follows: TGTGCCAGCAGTTTAGGGACAGAAGAAGAGACCCAGTACTTC.

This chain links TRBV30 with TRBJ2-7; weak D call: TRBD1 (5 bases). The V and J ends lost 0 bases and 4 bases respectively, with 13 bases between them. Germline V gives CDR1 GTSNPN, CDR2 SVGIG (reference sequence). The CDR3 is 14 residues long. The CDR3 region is CAWSVQGGMYEQYF. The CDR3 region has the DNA TGTGCCTGGAGTGTCCAGGGTGGGATGTACGAGCAGTACTTC.

CDR3 in DNA: TGTGCCAGCAGCGGGGACAGGCCAGAGACCCAGTACTTC. Translation: CASSGDRPETQYF. The V call is TRBV9, the J call TRBJ2-5, with 8 bases aligning to TRBD1. Germline CDR1 and CDR2: SGDLS and YYNGEE. Trimming removed 3 bases from V and 4 bases from J; junction bases left unmatched: 2. The CDR3 has 13 residues. Drawing the rest from reference TRBV9 and TRBJ2-5, the complete variable domain is DSGVTQTPKHLITATGQRVTLRCSPRSGDLSVYWYQQSLDQGLQFLIQYYNGEERAKGNILERFSAQQFPDLHSELNLSSLELGDSALYFCASSGDRPETQYFGPGTRLLVL.

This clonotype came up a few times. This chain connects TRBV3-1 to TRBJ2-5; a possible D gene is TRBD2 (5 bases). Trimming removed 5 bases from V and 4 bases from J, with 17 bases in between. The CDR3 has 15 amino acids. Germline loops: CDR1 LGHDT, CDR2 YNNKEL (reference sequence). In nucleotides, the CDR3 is TGTGCCAGCAGCGCTTGGCTAGCTGGACCAGAGACCCAGTACTTC. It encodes CASSAWLAGPETQYF.

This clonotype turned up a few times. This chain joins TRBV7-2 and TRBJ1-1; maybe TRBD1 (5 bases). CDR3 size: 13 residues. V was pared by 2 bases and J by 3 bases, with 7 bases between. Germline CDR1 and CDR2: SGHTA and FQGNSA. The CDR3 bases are TGTGCCAGCAGCTTACGCAGGGACACTGAAGCTTTCTTT. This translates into CASSLRRDTEAFF.

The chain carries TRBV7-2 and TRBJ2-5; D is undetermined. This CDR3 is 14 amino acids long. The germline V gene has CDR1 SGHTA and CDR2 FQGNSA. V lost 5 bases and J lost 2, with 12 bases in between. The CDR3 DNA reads TGTGCCAGCAGCCCCCTAGGAAAACAAGAGACCCAGTACTTC. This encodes CASSPLGKQETQYF. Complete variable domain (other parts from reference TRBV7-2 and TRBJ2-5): GAGVSQSPSNKVTEKGKDVELRCDPISGHTALYWYRQSLGQGLEFLIYFQGNSAPDKSGLPSDRFSAERTGGSVSTLTIQRTQQEDSAVYLCASSPLGKQETQYFGPGTRLLVL.

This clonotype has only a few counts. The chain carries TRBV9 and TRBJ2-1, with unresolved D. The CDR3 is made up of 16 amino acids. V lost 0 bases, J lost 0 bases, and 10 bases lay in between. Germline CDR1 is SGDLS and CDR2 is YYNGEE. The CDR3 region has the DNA TGTGCCAGCAGCGTAGTAGGCCAAAGCTCCTACAATGAGCAGTTCTTC. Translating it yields CASSVVGQSSYNEQFF.

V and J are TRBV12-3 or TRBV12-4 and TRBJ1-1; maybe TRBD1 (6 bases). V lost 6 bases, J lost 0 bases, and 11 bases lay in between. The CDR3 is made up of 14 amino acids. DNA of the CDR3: TGTGCCAGCAGGGGTGGACAGATGAACACTGAAGCTTTCTTT. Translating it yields CASRGGQMNTEAFF.

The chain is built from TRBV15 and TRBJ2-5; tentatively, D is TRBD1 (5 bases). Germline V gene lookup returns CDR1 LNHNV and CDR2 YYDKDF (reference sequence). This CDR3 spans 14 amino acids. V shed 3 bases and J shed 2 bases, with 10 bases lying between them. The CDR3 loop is CATSSHDSQETQYF. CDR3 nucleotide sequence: TGTGCCACCAGCAGCCACGACAGTCAAGAGACCCAGTACTTC.

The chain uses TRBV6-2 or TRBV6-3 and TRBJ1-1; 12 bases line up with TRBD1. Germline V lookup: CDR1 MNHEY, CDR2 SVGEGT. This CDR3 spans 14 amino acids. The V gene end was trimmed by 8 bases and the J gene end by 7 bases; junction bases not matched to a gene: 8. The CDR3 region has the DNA TGTGCCAGCCGGGACAGGGGGCTACGGCTTGAAGCTTTCTTT. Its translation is CASRDRGLRLEAFF.

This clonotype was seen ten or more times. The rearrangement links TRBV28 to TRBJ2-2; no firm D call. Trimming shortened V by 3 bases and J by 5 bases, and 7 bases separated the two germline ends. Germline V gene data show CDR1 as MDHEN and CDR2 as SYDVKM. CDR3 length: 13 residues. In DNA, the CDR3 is TGTGCCAGCAGTTTTCGTGCTACCGGGGAGCTGTTTTTT. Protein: CASSFRATGELFF.

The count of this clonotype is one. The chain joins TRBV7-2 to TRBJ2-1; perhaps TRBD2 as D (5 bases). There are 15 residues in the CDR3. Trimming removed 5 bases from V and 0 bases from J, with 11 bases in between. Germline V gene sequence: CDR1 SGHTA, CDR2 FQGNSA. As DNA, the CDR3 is TGTGCCAGCAGCCCTCAGCGGAGCTCCTACAATGAGCAGTTCTTC. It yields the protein CASSPQRSSYNEQFF.

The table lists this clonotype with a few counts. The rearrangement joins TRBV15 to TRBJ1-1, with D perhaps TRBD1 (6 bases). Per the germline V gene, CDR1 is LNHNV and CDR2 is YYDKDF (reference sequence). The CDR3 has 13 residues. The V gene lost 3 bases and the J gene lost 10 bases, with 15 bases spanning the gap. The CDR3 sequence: CATSSPNSRGAFF. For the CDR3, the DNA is TGTGCCACCAGCAGCCCTAATAGCAGGGGAGCTTTCTTT. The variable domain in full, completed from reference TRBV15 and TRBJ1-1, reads DAMVIQNPRYQVTQFGKPVTLSCSQTLNHNVMYWYQQKSSQAPKLLFHYYDKDFNNEADTPDNFQSRRPNTSFCFLDIRSPGLGDTAMYLCATSSPNSRGAFFGQGTRLTVV.

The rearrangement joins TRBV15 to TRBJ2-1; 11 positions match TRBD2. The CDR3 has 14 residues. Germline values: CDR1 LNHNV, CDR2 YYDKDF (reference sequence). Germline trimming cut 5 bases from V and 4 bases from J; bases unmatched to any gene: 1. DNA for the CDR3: TGTGCCACCAGCCGACTAGCGGGGTACAATGAGCAGTTCTTC. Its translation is CATSRLAGYNEQFF.